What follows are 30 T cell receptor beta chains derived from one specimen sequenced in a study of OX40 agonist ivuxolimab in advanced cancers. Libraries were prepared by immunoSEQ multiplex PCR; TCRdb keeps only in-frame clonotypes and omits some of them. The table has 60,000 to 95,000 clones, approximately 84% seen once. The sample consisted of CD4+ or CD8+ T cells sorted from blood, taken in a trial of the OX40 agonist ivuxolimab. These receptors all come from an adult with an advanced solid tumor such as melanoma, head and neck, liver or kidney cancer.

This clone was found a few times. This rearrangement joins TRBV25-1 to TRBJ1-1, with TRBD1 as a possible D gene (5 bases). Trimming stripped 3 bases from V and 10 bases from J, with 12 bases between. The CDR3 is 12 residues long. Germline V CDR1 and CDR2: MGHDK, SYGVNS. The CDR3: CASSDNRDRAFF. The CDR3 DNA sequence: TGTGCCAGCAGTGATAACCGGGACCGAGCTTTCTTT.

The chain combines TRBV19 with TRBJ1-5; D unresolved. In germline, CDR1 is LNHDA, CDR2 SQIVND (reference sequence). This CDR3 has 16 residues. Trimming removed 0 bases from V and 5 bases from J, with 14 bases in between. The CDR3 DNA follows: TGTGCCAGTAGTATAGAGCGGACCCTAGAAGATCAGCCCCAGCATTTT. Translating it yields CASSIERTLEDQPQHF.

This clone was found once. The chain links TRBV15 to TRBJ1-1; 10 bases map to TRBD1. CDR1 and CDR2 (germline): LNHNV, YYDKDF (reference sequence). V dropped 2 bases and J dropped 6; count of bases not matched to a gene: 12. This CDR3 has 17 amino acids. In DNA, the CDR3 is TGTGCCACCAGCAGACGCAGCGCCCGGGACAGGGGCTCTGAAGCTTTCTTT. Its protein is CATSRRSARDRGSEAFF.

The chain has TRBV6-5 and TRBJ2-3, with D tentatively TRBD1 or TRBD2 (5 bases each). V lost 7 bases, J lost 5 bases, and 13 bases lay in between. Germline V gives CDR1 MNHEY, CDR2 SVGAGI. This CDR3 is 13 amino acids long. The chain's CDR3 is CASKGPVGDTQYF. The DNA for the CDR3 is TGTGCCAGCAAGGGACCGGTGGGAGATACGCAGTATTTT.

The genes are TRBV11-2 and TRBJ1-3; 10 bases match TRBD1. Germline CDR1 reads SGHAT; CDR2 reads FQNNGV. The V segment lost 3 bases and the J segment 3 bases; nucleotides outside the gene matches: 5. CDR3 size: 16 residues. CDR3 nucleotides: TGTGCCAGCAGCTTTCTGGGACAGGGGATTGGAAACACCATATATTTT. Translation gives CASSFLGQGIGNTIYF.

The CDR3 DNA reads TGCGCCAGCAGAGGGCGGGAGTCGAGCACAGATACGCAGTATTTT. Encoded protein: CASRGRESSTDTQYF. The rearrangement joins TRBV4-1 to TRBJ2-3, with TRBD2 matching over 7 bases. The CDR3 runs 15 residues. The junction had 6 bases not matched to a gene; V was cut back by 6 bases and J by 0 bases. In germline, CDR1 is MGHRA, CDR2 YSYEKL.

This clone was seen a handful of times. As DNA, the CDR3 is TGCAGCGTTGAGTCGGCGAGCTCCTACGAGCAGTACTTC. As protein: CSVESASSYEQYF. The chain recombines TRBV29-1 with TRBJ2-7; D is uncertain. The V end lost 3 bases, the J end lost 0 bases, and 9 bases lay between the germline ends. CDR1 SQVTM and CDR2 ANQGSEA come from the germline V gene. The CDR3 extends over 13 amino acids.

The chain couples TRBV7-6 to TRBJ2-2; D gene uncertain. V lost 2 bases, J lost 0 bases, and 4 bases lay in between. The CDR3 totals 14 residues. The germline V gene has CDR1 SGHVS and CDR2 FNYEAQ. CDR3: CASSLQANTGELFF. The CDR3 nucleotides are TGTGCCAGCAGCTTACAAGCGAACACCGGGGAGCTGTTTTTT.

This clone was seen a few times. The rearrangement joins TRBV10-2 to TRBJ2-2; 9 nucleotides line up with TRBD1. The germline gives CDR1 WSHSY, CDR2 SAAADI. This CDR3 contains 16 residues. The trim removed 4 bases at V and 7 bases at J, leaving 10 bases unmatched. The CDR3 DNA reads TGCGCCAGCAGTGGAGCGGGACAGGGAAGGATCGGGGAGCTGTTTTTT. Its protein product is CASSGAGQGRIGELFF.

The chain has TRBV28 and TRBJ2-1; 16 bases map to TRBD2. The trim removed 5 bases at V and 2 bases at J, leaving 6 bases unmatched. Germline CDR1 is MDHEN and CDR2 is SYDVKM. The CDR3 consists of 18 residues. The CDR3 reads CASSPEGTSGRAYNEQFF. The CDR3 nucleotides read TGTGCCAGCAGTCCTGAAGGGACTAGCGGGAGGGCCTACAATGAGCAGTTCTTC.

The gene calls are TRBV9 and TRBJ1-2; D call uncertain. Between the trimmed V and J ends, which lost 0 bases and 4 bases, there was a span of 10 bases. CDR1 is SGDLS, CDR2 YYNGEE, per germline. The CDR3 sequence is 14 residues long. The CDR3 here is CASSVGQQAYGYTF. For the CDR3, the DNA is TGTGCCAGCAGCGTAGGGCAGCAAGCCTATGGCTACACCTTC.

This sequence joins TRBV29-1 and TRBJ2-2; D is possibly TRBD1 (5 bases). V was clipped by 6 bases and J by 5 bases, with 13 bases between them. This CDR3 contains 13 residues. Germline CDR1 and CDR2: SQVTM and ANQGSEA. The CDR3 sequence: CSVAMTVTGELFF. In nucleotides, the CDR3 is TGCAGCGTCGCCATGACAGTTACCGGGGAGCTGTTTTTT.

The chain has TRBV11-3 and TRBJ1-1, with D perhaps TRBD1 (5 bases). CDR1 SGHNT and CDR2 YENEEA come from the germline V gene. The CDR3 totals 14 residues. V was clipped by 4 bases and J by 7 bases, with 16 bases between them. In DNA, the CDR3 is TGTGCCAGCAGCTCCCAACCCGACAGCAATGAAGCTTTCTTT. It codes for CASSSQPDSNEAFF.

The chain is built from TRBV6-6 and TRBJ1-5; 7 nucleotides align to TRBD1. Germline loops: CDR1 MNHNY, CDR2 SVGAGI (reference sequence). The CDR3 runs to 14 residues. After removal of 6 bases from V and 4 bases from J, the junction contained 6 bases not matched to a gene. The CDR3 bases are TGTGCCAGCAGCTTCGACAGGGTTAATCAGCCCCAGCATTTT. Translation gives CASSFDRVNQPQHF.

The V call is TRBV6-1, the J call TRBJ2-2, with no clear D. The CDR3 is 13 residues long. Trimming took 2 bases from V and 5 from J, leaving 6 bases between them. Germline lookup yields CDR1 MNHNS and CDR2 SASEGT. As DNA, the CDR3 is TGTGCCAGCAGTGAATCCAGGACCGGGGAGCTGTTTTTT. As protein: CASSESRTGELFF.

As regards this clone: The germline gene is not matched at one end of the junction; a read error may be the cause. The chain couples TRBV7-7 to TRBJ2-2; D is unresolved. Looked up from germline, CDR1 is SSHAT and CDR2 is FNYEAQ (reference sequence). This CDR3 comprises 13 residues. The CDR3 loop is CASSLGNTGELFF. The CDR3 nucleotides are TGTGCTAGCAGCCTAGGGAACACCGGGGAGCTGTTTTTT.

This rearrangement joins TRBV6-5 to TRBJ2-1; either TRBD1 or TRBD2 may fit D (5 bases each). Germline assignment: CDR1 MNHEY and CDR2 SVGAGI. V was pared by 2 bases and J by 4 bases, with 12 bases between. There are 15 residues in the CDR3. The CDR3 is CASSYGGSPYNEQFF. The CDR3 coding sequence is TGTGCCAGCAGTTACGGGGGTAGCCCGTACAATGAGCAGTTCTTC.

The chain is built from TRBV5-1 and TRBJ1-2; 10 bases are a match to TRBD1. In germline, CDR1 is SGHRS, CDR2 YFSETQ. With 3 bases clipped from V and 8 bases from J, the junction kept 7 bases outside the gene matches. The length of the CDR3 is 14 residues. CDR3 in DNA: TGCGCCAGCAGCTCCGACAGGGGGCCTGAGGGCTACACCTTC. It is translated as CASSSDRGPEGYTF.

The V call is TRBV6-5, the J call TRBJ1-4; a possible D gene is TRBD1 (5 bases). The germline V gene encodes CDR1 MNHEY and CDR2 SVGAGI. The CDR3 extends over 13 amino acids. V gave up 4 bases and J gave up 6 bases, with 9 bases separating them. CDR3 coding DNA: TGTGCCAGCAGTTTTGGGACGGATGAAAAACTGTTTTTT. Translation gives CASSFGTDEKLFF.

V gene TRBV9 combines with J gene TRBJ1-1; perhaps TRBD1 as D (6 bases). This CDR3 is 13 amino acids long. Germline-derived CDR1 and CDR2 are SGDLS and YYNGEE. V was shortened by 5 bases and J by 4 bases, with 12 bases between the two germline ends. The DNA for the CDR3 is TGTGCCAGCAGTGGGGGGGGGCCCACTGAAGCTTTCTTT. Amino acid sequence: CASSGGGPTEAFF.

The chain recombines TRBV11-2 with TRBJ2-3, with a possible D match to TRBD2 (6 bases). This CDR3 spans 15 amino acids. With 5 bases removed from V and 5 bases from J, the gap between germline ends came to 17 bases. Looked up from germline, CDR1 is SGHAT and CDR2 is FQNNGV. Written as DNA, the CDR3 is TGTGCCAGCAGCCCAGTCCCGGGACTTTTAGATACGCAGTATTTT. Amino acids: CASSPVPGLLDTQYF.

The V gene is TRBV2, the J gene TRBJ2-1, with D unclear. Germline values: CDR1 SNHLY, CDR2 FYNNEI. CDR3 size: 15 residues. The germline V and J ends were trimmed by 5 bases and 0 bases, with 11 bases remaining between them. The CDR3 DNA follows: TGTGCCAGCAGTCAGAGCCGAAGCTCCTACAATGAGCAGTTCTTC. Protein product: CASSQSRSSYNEQFF.

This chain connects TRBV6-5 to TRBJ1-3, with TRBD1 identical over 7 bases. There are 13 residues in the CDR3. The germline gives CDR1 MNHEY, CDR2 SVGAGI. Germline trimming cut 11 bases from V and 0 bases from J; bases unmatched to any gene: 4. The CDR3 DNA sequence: TGTGCCGGGGGACAGAGCTCTGGAAACACCATATATTTT. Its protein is CAGGQSSGNTIYF.

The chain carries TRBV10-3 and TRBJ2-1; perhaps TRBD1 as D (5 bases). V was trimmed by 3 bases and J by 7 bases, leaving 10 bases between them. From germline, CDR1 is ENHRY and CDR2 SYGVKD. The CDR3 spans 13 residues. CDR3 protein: CAISDRESNEQFF. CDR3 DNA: TGTGCCATCAGTGACAGGGAATCTAATGAGCAGTTCTTC.

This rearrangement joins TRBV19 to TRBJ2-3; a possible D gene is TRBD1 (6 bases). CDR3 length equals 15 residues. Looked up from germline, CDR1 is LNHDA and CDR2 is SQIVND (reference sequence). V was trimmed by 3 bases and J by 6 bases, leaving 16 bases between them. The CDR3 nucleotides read TGTGCCAGTAGTATGGGGGCAGGGAAAACGGATACGCAGTATTTT. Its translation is CASSMGAGKTDTQYF.

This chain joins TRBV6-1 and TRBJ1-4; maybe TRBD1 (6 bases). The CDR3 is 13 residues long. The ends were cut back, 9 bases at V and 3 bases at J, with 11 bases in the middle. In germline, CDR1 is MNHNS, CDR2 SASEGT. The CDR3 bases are TGTGCCAGTAGAACAGGGCCTAATGAAAAACTGTTTTTT. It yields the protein CASRTGPNEKLFF.

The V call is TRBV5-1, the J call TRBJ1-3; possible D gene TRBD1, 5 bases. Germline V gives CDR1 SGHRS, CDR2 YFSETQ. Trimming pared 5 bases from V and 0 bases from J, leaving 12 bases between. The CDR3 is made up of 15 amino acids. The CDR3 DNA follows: TGCGCCAGCAGTTTTCAGGGCGGCTCTGGAAACACCATATATTTT. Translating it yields CASSFQGGSGNTIYF.

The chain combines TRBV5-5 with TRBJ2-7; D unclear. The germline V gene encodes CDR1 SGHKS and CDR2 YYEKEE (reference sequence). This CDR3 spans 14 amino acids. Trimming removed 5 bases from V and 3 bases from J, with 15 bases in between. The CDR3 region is CASRRGSADYEQYF. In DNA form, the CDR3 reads TGTGCCAGCAGAAGAGGAAGCGCAGACTACGAGCAGTACTTC. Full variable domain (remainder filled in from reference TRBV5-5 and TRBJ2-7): DAGVTQSPTHLIKTRGQQVTLRCSPISGHKSVSWYQQVLGQGPQFIFQYYEKEERGRGNFPDRFSARQFPNYSSELNVNALLLGDSALYLCASRRGSADYEQYFGPGTRLTVT.

The CDR3 nucleotides are TGTGCCAGCAGTTACCTAACAGGGAGTACTGAAGCTTTCTTT. Translated, it gives CASSYLTGSTEAFF. This chain uses TRBV6-5 with TRBJ1-1; possibly TRBD1 for D (6 bases). CDR1 is MNHEY, CDR2 SVGAGI, per germline. This CDR3 is built from 14 residues. V was shortened by 2 bases and J by 5 bases, with 12 bases between the two germline ends.

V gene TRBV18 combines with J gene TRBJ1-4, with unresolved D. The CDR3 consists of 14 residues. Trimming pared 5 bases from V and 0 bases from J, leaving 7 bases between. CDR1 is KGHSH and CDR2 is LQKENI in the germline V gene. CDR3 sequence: CASSRSATNEKLFF. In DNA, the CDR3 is TGTGCCAGCTCAAGGTCCGCAACTAATGAAAAACTGTTTTTT.